These 9 T cell receptor beta chains were all obtained from the same sample, sequenced in a study of blood T cell repertoires in COVID-19. Produced via immunoSEQ multiplex PCR; TCRdb's table is partial and in-frame only. The sample has about 220,000 clones, roughly 84% seen once. Specimen: peripheral blood. These receptors all come from a man aged 50-59 years who had recovered from COVID-19.

The CDR3 sequence is CASSRTSGSIQETQYF. The CDR3 coding sequence is TGTGCCAGTAGTAGGACTAGCGGATCTATTCAAGAGACCCAGTACTTC. J is TRBJ2-5 and V is TRBV19; the match to TRBD2 covers 10 bases. Germline CDR1 LNHDA, CDR2 SQIVND (reference sequence). The CDR3 covers 16 residues. V lost 4 bases and J lost 2; bases outside the gene matches: 7.

V is TRBV4-1 and J is TRBJ2-7; a weak D match, TRBD1 (6 bases). Trimming removed 0 bases at V and 6 bases at J, with 15 bases between. CDR3 size: 15 residues. Germline values: CDR1 MGHRA, CDR2 YSYEKL. The CDR3 loop reads CASSQELGVRGEQYF. Here the CDR3 DNA reads TGCGCCAGCAGCCAAGAGTTGGGGGTCAGGGGCGAGCAGTACTTC.

J is TRBJ1-2 and V is TRBV7-9, with D unresolved. Trimming took 5 bases from V and 0 from J, leaving 10 bases between them. This CDR3 has 14 residues. Per germline, CDR1 SEHNR and CDR2 FQNEAQ (reference sequence). CDR3 region: CASSPRVTNYGYTF. The CDR3 DNA follows: TGTGCCAGCAGCCCGCGGGTAACTAACTATGGCTACACCTTC.

This clone was seen a single time. The same CDR3 is also encoded by other DNA sequences in this sample. The chain couples TRBV28 to TRBJ2-7; D is possibly TRBD1 (6 bases). This CDR3 has 15 residues. Deletions cut 6 bases from V and 2 bases from J, with 17 bases between. Per the germline V gene, CDR1 is MDHEN and CDR2 is SYDVKM. CDR3 sequence (DNA): TGTGCCAGCAGCGCACCGGGACAAGGCCCCTACGAGCAGTACTTC. It yields the protein CASSAPGQGPYEQYF.

This clone has more than one count but fewer than ten. V gene TRBV28 combines with J gene TRBJ2-3, with TRBD2 matching over 8 bases. Trimming removed 6 bases from V and 2 bases from J; junction bases left unmatched: 10. The CDR3 contains 16 residues. CDR1 and CDR2 from the germline V gene are MDHEN and SYDVKM. CDR3 residues: CASSISLAGITDTQYF. The DNA for the CDR3 is TGTGCCAGCAGCATCTCCCTAGCGGGCATCACAGATACGCAGTATTTT.

The chain uses TRBV2 and TRBJ1-1; D is uncertain. In germline, CDR1 is SNHLY, CDR2 FYNNEI. This CDR3 has 14 amino acids. The ends were cut back, 8 bases at V and 1 base at J, with 14 bases in the middle. CDR3: CASLSRAGNTEAFF. The CDR3 region has the DNA TGTGCCAGCCTATCGCGCGCAGGGAACACTGAAGCTTTCTTT.

The genes are TRBV18 and TRBJ1-4; maybe TRBD1 (5 bases). Deletions cut 3 bases from V and 0 bases from J, with 8 bases between. This CDR3 spans 15 amino acids. Germline V lookup: CDR1 KGHSH, CDR2 LQKENI. The CDR3 sequence: CASSPRQPTNEKLFF. The CDR3 nucleotides are TGTGCCAGCTCACCCAGACAGCCAACTAATGAAAAACTGTTTTTT.

The chain uses TRBV30 and TRBJ2-7; 8 nucleotides line up with TRBD1. CDR1 is GTSNPN, CDR2 SVGIG, per germline (reference sequence). The length of the CDR3 is 15 residues. V lost 0 bases to trimming and J lost 4 bases; unmatched junction nucleotides: 8. The CDR3 bases are TGTGCCTGGAGTGTACTTCGGACAGGGAGTTACGAGCAGTACTTC. Translating it yields CAWSVLRTGSYEQYF.

The chain uses TRBV7-2 and TRBJ2-2; 10 bases are a match to TRBD2. Trimming cost V 3 bases and J 1 base; bases outside gene matches: 5. CDR1 and CDR2 from the germline V gene are SGHTA and FQGNSA. The CDR3 totals 17 residues. The CDR3 coding sequence is TGTGCCAGCAGCTTTTCTAGCGGGAGCCAGAACACCGGGGAGCTGTTTTTT. Residues: CASSFSSGSQNTGELFF.